This TCR beta chain was found in a study of blood T cells in healthy people across ages (dated by TCRdb to the mid-2010s). In terms of the full investigation: In model experiments, roughly one uniquely barcoded TCR beta cDNA molecule per two T cells was captured by template switching. The donors were divided into four age groups: young (average around 15 years), middle-aged (about 39), aged (about 61) and long-lived (approximately 74). Age-related changes in TCR beta repertoire diversity were measured in the study by deep sequencing normalized with unique cDNA molecular identifiers. Donors of different ages were randomly distributed across sequencing lanes to avoid experimental bias. For two donors (one aged 18 to 29 and one aged 80 or older), the study analyzed two additional independent replicas of 1 million unique cDNA reads from the same blood draw. On the study overall, not on this receptor specifically: There was a strong correlation between observed TCR beta diversity and the percentage of naive T cells measured by flow cytometry. Because donor CMV infection status was unknown, age-related changes in expanded clonotypes were potentially confounded. Conclusive comparison of naive and antigen-experienced compartments was prevented by the profiling of bulk unsorted PBMCs. Estimates of total diversity based on one million sequenced T cells were regarded as lower bounds and as underestimates. As age increased, observed TCR beta diversity per million T cells dropped in a roughly linear way, and a significant reduction was already evident by age about 36. Compared with the aged group, the long-lived group had more naive CD4+ T cells, fewer expanded clones and increased TCR diversity, suggesting age selection.

Taken from the germline V gene, the CDR1 and CDR2 loops are SGHTA and FQGNSA. Reading from cysteine to phenylalanine, the CDR3 counts 12 amino acids. Only the CDR3 DNA is retained, 36 bases long and in frame from the first base. The trim is 5 bases for V and 15 bases for J, with a gap of 14 bases between the germline ends. The method behind the library was 5' RACE. Instrument on record: Illumina HiSeq 2500. A second PCR of about 6 to 12 cycles was performed with a sample-barcoded 5' primer and a J-beta primer mix. A template-switch 5' adaptor carrying 12 random nucleotides introduced a unique molecular identifier onto each TCR beta cDNA molecule. Each sample yielded at least 3 million CDR3-containing paired-end reads. All of the RNA was converted into first-strand cDNA using the Mint cDNA synthesis kit, with a TRBC-specific oligonucleotide serving as the primer. Following uracil-DNA glycosylase treatment, all cDNA underwent a first 18-cycle PCR with the universal primers M1SS and BC2_uni_R. Processing in the source paper ran as follows. Each sample was normalized by randomly selecting 1 million high-quality reads, each carrying a distinct molecular identifier. Reads sharing molecular identifiers were discarded rather than binned into consensus sequences. MiTCR, set to a Q25 quality threshold and the strictest error-elimination algorithm, was used for CDR3 identification, clonotype clustering and error correction. A nonparametric unseen species model with Euler transformation was used to estimate lower-bound total TCR beta diversity. TCRdb cleaned the public reads at Q25 with fastp, built clones with MiXCR and kept in-frame beta chains. CDR3 protein duplicates are merged, each entry listing the most common genes and DNA. Here the V and J calls rest on TCRdb's processing, not on the authors' analysis. For this sample there are hundreds of thousands of distinct CDR3 sequences; around 62% appear just once. Roughly 26% of the sample lies in the top ten.

Comment on this clonotype: The antigen it recognizes is unknown. No clone much larger than this one lies a single base away; base qualities are absent.

The donors were a few dozen Caucasian individuals from Russia, aged 6 to 90 years, who were systemically healthy. Each donor gave ten milliliters of peripheral blood, drawn into EDTA-treated Vacutainer tubes. Ficoll-Paque density-gradient centrifugation was used to isolate PBMCs, with at least 6 million per sample. Trizol reagent was used to extract total RNA from the PBMCs, yielding at least 5.5 micrograms per sample. Naive CD45RAhigh/CD27high T cell percentages were measured by flow cytometry on a PBMC aliquot from every donor. Specimen: blood. This chain is built from TRBV7-2 and TRBJ1-6, with the D gene call left open. The sequence derives from a man younger than 45 in good health. The nucleotide sequence reads as follows: TGTGCCAGCAGCGTTCAAACAGAGATCCTCCACTTT. This gives the protein CASSVQTEILHF.